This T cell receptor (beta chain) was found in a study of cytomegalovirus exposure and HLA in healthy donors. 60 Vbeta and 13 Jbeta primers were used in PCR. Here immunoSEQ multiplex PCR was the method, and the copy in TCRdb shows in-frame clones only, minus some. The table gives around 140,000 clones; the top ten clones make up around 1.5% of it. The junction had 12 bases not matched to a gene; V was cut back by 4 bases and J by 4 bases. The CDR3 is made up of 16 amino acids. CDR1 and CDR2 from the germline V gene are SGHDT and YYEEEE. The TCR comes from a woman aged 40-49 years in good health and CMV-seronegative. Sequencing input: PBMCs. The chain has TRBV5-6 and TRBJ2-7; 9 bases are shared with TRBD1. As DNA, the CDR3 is TGTGCCAGCAGCCCGGGGGGACAGGGACCTTTTTACGAGCAGTACTTC. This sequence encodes CASSPGGQGPFYEQYF.